These 21 T cell receptor beta chains were sequenced from one sample in a study of cytomegalovirus exposure and HLA in healthy donors. It was with 60 Vbeta and 13 Jbeta primers that the PCR ran. Clones were read by immunoSEQ multiplex PCR, and TCRdb kept only the in-frame ones, dropping some. The data show about 180,000 clones, under 80% seen once. Sequencing was done on a sample of PBMCs. These receptors came from a woman aged 30 to 39 in good health and CMV-seropositive.

The chain recombines TRBV25-1 with TRBJ2-7, with a possible D match to TRBD2 (6 bases). V gave up 3 bases and J gave up 5 bases, with 11 bases separating them. The CDR3 has 13 residues. Germline lookup yields CDR1 MGHDK and CDR2 SYGVNS. As DNA, the CDR3 is TGTGCCAGCAGTGACGTGCGGGGTCACGAGCAGTACTTC. This translates into CASSDVRGHEQYF.

V and J are TRBV6-5 and TRBJ2-5; D is unresolved. The J call may be wrong; the DNA end is better matched by TRBJ2-7. Germline V gene lookup returns CDR1 MNHEY and CDR2 SVGAGI. The CDR3 consists of 16 residues. The CDR3 DNA is TGTGCCAGCAGTTACTCGACGGCCTATGGGGCCTACGAGCAGTACTTC. It encodes CASSYSTAYGAYEQYF.

The V and J genes are TRBV27 and TRBJ2-7; D possibly corresponds to TRBD1 (6 bases). There are 14 residues in the CDR3. With 4 bases removed from V and 1 base from J, the gap between germline ends came to 11 bases. Per germline, CDR1 MNHEY and CDR2 SMNVEV (reference sequence). The DNA for the CDR3 is TGTGCCAGCAGTTCCCGGGACACTTCCTACGAGCAGTACTTC. Residues: CASSSRDTSYEQYF.

This clone was observed a few times. This rearrangement joins TRBV14 to TRBJ2-5; 7 positions match TRBD2. The CDR3 extends over 15 amino acids. From germline, CDR1 is SGHDN and CDR2 FVKESK. The junction had 6 bases not matched to a gene; V was cut back by 2 bases and J by 3 bases. In nucleotides, the CDR3 is TGTGCCAGCAGCCAATGGACTAGTAAAAAAGAGACCCAGTACTTC. Translation gives CASSQWTSKKETQYF.

V usage is TRBV27 and J usage is TRBJ2-1, with a possible D match to TRBD1 (6 bases). CDR3 size: 15 residues. V was shortened by 8 bases and J by 5 bases, with 19 bases between the two germline ends. Germline V gives CDR1 MNHEY, CDR2 SMNVEV (reference sequence). The CDR3 loop is CASSPGHTPNNEQFF. CDR3 bases: TGTGCCAGCTCTCCGGGACATACCCCGAACAATGAGCAGTTCTTC.

The chain recombines TRBV28 with TRBJ1-1, with D possibly matching TRBD1 (5 bases). V gave up 3 bases and J gave up 1 base, with 15 bases separating them. CDR3 length equals 16 residues. CDR1 is MDHEN, CDR2 SYDVKM, per germline. The CDR3 nucleotides are TGTGCCAGCAGTTTCCCCGGCAGGGAGGGGAACACTGAAGCTTTCTTT. Translating gives CASSFPGREGNTEAFF. The full variable domain, completed using reference TRBV28 and TRBJ1-1, is DVKVTQSSRYLVKRTGEKVFLECVQDMDHENMFWYRQDPGLGLRLIYFSYDVKMKEKGDIPEGYSVSREKKERFSLILESASTNQTSMYLCASSFPGREGNTEAFFGQGTRLTVV.

The count of this clone is one. This sequence joins TRBV4-3 and TRBJ1-4; 8 nucleotides line up with TRBD1. V shed 5 bases, J shed 8 bases, and the junction held 7 bases outside the gene matches. Looked up from germline, CDR1 is LGHNA and CDR2 is YSLEER. The CDR3 is made up of 14 amino acids. The CDR3 nucleotides read TGCGCCAGCAGCACACAGGGGGTGAGAGAAAAACTGTTTTTT. Translating it yields CASSTQGVREKLFF.

The chain recombines TRBV14 with TRBJ2-2, with a tentative D call TRBD1 (6 bases). V was clipped by 1 base and J by 6 bases, with 15 bases between them. The CDR3 has 16 residues. The germline V gene has CDR1 SGHDN and CDR2 FVKESK. The CDR3 spells CASSQVGQGLAGELFF. For the CDR3, the DNA is TGTGCCAGCAGCCAAGTCGGGCAGGGGCTGGCCGGGGAGCTGTTTTTT.

This clone was counted a few times. The chain links TRBV5-1 to TRBJ2-7; tentative D call: TRBD2 (5 bases). The V end was cut by 1 base, the J end by 0 bases, with 14 bases between. The germline gives CDR1 SGHRS, CDR2 YFSETQ. This CDR3 contains 16 residues. The CDR3 DNA sequence: TGCGCCAGCAGCTTGAACAGCCGAACTAGCTCCTACGAGCAGTACTTC. It codes for CASSLNSRTSSYEQYF.

This chain links TRBV4-1 with TRBJ2-3; TRBD2 agrees at 12 bases. The CDR3 is 18 amino acids. The J segment lost 3 bases and the V segment lost 0 bases, leaving 7 bases of the junction unmatched. Germline CDR1 is MGHRA and CDR2 is YSYEKL. The CDR3, as DNA: TGCGCCAGCAGCCAAGAACCCCCGGGACTAGCGGGTACAGATACGCAGTATTTT. Translation: CASSQEPPGLAGTDTQYF.

V gene TRBV11-3 combines with J gene TRBJ1-2; a possible D gene is TRBD1 (5 bases). CDR3 length: 18 residues. Germline CDR1 is SGHNT and CDR2 is YENEEA. The V end was cut by 0 bases, the J end by 0 bases, with 17 bases between. The CDR3 reads CASSLEGRGKRSNYGYTF. CDR3 in DNA: TGTGCCAGCAGCTTAGAGGGACGGGGGAAGCGTTCTAACTATGGCTACACCTTC.

J is TRBJ2-3 and V is TRBV7-2; 10 bases are a match to TRBD1. The CDR3 is made up of 16 amino acids. The V segment lost 4 bases and the J segment 5 bases; nucleotides outside the gene matches: 9. Per the germline V gene, CDR1 is SGHTA and CDR2 is FQGNSA. CDR3 bases: TGTGCCAGCAGCTCCAACGGACAGGGGGGTGTAGATACGCAGTATTTT. It codes for CASSSNGQGGVDTQYF.

This clone was counted between two and nine times. The chain carries TRBV6-5 and TRBJ2-7; 10 nucleotides line up with TRBD1. The V and J ends lost 2 bases and 5 bases, in that order; junction bases with no gene match: 6. This CDR3 comprises 15 residues. Germline V gives CDR1 MNHEY, CDR2 SVGAGI. The CDR3 reads CASSYEGTGVNEQYF. CDR3 nucleotides: TGTGCCAGCAGTTACGAGGGGACAGGGGTGAACGAGCAGTACTTC.

This chain uses TRBV4-3 with TRBJ1-5; possibly TRBD1 for D (6 bases). The length of the CDR3 is 17 residues. With 0 bases removed from V and 3 bases from J, the gap between germline ends came to 15 bases. Per germline, CDR1 LGHNA and CDR2 YSLEER. CDR3 sequence: CASSQDNQGHYNQPQHF. The CDR3, as DNA: TGCGCCAGCAGCCAAGATAATCAGGGACATTACAATCAGCCCCAGCATTTT.

This sequence joins TRBV11-2 and TRBJ1-1; D unresolved. CDR3 length: 13 amino acids. The germline V and J ends were trimmed by 5 bases and 4 bases, with 11 bases remaining between them. Germline V gene lookup returns CDR1 SGHAT and CDR2 FQNNGV. CDR3 amino acids: CASSAAGSTEAFF. For the CDR3, the DNA is TGTGCCAGCAGCGCTGCCGGGAGCACTGAAGCTTTCTTT.

The chain uses TRBV7-8 and TRBJ1-5, with no clear D. Germline lookup yields CDR1 SGHVS and CDR2 FQNEAQ. CDR3 length equals 16 residues. Trimming left V 1 base short and J 4 bases short, with 14 bases between. CDR3 in amino acids: CASSLVESGGNQPQHF. The DNA for the CDR3 is TGTGCCAGCAGCTTAGTTGAATCCGGCGGAAATCAGCCCCAGCATTTT.

The CDR3 region is CASSPLAGSGSQYF. Here the CDR3 DNA reads TGTGCCAGCAGCCCCCTAGCGGGGTCCGGGTCCCAGTACTTC. V and J are TRBV7-7 and TRBJ2-5, with 9 bases aligning to TRBD2. The CDR3 runs to 14 residues. The trim removed 5 bases at V and 9 bases at J, leaving 10 bases unmatched. Germline CDR1 is SSHAT and CDR2 is FNYEAQ (reference sequence).

This chain links TRBV4-1 with TRBJ2-7; 11 bases align to TRBD2. The CDR3 is 15 amino acids. CDR1 is MGHRA, CDR2 YSYEKL, per germline. The ends lost 1 base at V and 7 bases at J; junction bases unmatched: 6. The CDR3 bases are TGCGCCAGCAGCCAAGTTAGCGGGGGGGCGTCTGAGCAGTACTTC. Its translation: CASSQVSGGASEQYF.

The chain has TRBV7-9 and TRBJ2-7; 7 nucleotides align to TRBD2. The J segment lost 3 bases and the V segment lost 5 bases, leaving 10 bases of the junction unmatched. CDR1 and CDR2 (germline): SEHNR, FQNEAQ (reference sequence). This CDR3 region has 15 residues. The CDR3 region is CASSKAGEFGYEQYF. The CDR3 DNA sequence: TGTGCCAGCAGCAAGGCGGGGGAATTTGGCTACGAGCAGTACTTC.

This chain links TRBV29-1 with TRBJ2-3; TRBD2 matches at 7 bases. Germline V CDR1 and CDR2: SQVTM, ANQGSEA. Trimming removed 4 bases from V and 2 bases from J; junction bases left unmatched: 3. There are 13 residues in the CDR3. The CDR3 DNA sequence: TGCAGCGTTGGGGGGGGGTTCACAGATACGCAGTATTTT. Translated, it gives CSVGGGFTDTQYF.

This clone was counted a few times. The J gene is TRBJ2-7, the V gene TRBV7-6; 8 positions agree with TRBD1. The CDR3 covers 16 residues. Germline V lookup: CDR1 SGHVS, CDR2 FNYEAQ. V was clipped by 4 bases and J by 4 bases; unmatched bases: 12. CDR3 sequence (DNA): TGTGCCAGCAGCTCCCCAGGGGGAGGACAGGGTTACGAGCAGTACTTC. Translation: CASSSPGGGQGYEQYF.